The 5 T cell receptor beta chains below were found in one sample sequenced in a study of blood T cell repertoires in COVID-19. Method: immunoSEQ multiplex PCR; TCRdb's copy keeps in-frame clones and lacks some. The sample yields approximately 150,000 clones, roughly 85% seen once. Sequencing input: peripheral blood. These receptors originate from a human donor in a cohort sampled during active COVID-19.

Of note for this clone: The sample carries other DNA sequences with the same CDR3. This sequence joins TRBV6-2 or TRBV6-3 and TRBJ2-7, with D possibly matching TRBD1 (5 bases). The germline V gene has CDR1 MNHEY and CDR2 SVGEGT. The length of the CDR3 is 14 residues. The V end lost 2 bases, the J end lost 4 bases, and 12 bases lay between the germline ends. The CDR3 DNA is TGTGCCAGCAGTTACGGGCAGGGTGGTTACGAGCAGTACTTC. Protein sequence: CASSYGQGGYEQYF.

This clone was picked up one time. This chain joins TRBV12-3 or TRBV12-4 and TRBJ1-6; no clear D gene. CDR3 length: 12 amino acids. The V end lost 5 bases, the J end lost 7 bases, and 6 bases lay between the germline ends. The CDR3 protein is CASSLQNSPLHF. The CDR3 nucleotides read TGTGCCAGCAGTCTCCAGAATTCACCCCTCCACTTT.

The rearrangement uses TRBV10-3 and TRBJ1-1; possible D gene TRBD1, 6 bases. CDR3 size: 14 residues. Germline-derived CDR1 and CDR2 are ENHRY and SYGVKD. V was shortened by 3 bases and J by 1 base, with 9 bases between the two germline ends. CDR3 in DNA: TGTGCCATCAGTGAATGGGGACAGAACACTGAAGCTTTCTTT. Residues: CAISEWGQNTEAFF.

The CDR3 DNA is TGCGCCAGCAGCCCAACCGGGACAGCCACCTACGAGCAGTACTTC. It specifies CASSPTGTATYEQYF. This chain uses TRBV4-1 with TRBJ2-7; TRBD1 matches 7 bases. CDR3 length equals 15 residues. The ends lost 4 bases at V and 2 bases at J; junction bases unmatched: 8. CDR1 is MGHRA, CDR2 YSYEKL, per germline.

V usage is TRBV24-1 and J usage is TRBJ2-2; D is undetermined. CDR3 size: 14 residues. The V end lost 7 bases, the J end lost 3 bases, and 11 bases lay between the germline ends. Germline-derived CDR1 and CDR2 are KGHDR and SFDVKD. The CDR3, as DNA: TGTGCCACCAGCCCAAACGGAGACACCGGGGAGCTGTTTTTT. This gives the protein CATSPNGDTGELFF.